This T cell receptor beta chain emerged from a study of T cells in severe cutaneous drug reactions. Study observations and caveats: Tolerant-control and healthy-donor PBMC lacked or rarely had the public CDR3 found in blisters.

Bulk and single-cell libraries used iRepertoire multiplex PCR with TCR subtype-specific primers. TCRdb reworked the multiplex PCR reads into one entry per CDR3 protein, no DNA. The sample totals about 21,000 distinct CDR3 sequences. As to this clonotype: Its cognate antigen is unknown.

There are 14 residues in the CDR3. Germline CDR1 reads SQVTM; CDR2 reads ANQGSEA. The donors had carbamazepine-induced Stevens-Johnson syndrome or toxic epidermal necrolysis. The gene calls are TRBV29-1 and TRBJ1-1; without DNA, the TCRdb call of TRBD1 cannot be checked. Specimen: PBMCs. The source is a human donor with toxic epidermal necrolysis, a severe cutaneous drug reaction. This chain's CDR3 is CSVGARAKGERAFF. The complete variable domain, with remaining parts taken from reference TRBV29-1 and TRBJ1-1, reads SAVISQKPSRDICQRGTSLTIQCQVDSQVTMMFWYRQQPGQSLTLIATANQGSEATYESGFVIDKFPISRPNLTFSTLTVSNMSPEDSSIYLCSVGARAKGERAFFGQGTRLTVV.